These 22 T cell receptor beta chains were sequenced from one sample in a study of radiotherapy plus CTLA-4 blockade in lung cancer (dated by TCRdb to 2016 to 2019). The library was obtained by the immunoSEQ multiplex PCR assay. TCRdb took this table from immuneACCESS and kept in-frame rearrangements with V and J called. Such tables lack part of the clones; where checked against another copy, unresolved V genes explain under half of the gap, and the rest is unexplained. This sample has approximately 80,000 clones in its table, and 78% of those were observed once. Jointly, the top ten make up about 23% of the sample. The sequences come from peripheral blood, collected from a patient treated with radiotherapy plus ipilimumab. The receptor source for this set is a human donor with non-small cell lung cancer whose response to radiotherapy plus ipilimumab could not be evaluated. Some clones in this sample may be carry-over from other donors' samples.

The chain couples TRBV5-6 to TRBJ1-4; possibly TRBD1 for D (5 bases). The ends were cut back, 5 bases at V and 7 bases at J, with 21 bases in the middle. The germline V gene encodes CDR1 SGHDT and CDR2 YYEEEE. The length of the CDR3 is 16 residues. CDR3: CASRLNPAGLGEKLFF. The CDR3 bases are TGTGCCAGCAGACTTAACCCAGCAGGGCTGGGTGAAAAACTGTTTTTT.

V usage is TRBV27 and J usage is TRBJ2-7; D is possibly TRBD1 (7 bases). In germline, CDR1 is MNHEY, CDR2 SMNVEV (reference sequence). V lost 4 bases to trimming and J lost 3 bases, with 16 bases between them. This CDR3 comprises 15 residues. CDR3 sequence (DNA): TGTGCCAGCAGTTACTCTTCCAGGGGGGTCTACGAGCAGTACTTC. Translation gives CASSYSSRGVYEQYF.

V and J are TRBV7-9 and TRBJ1-5; D is undetermined. Germline lookup yields CDR1 SEHNR and CDR2 FQNEAQ (reference sequence). Trimming stripped 5 bases from V and 0 bases from J, with 8 bases between. The CDR3 has 14 residues. CDR3 bases: TGTGCCAGCAGCCTAGACATTAGCAATCAGCCCCAGCATTTT. This translates into CASSLDISNQPQHF.

The chain combines TRBV28 with TRBJ2-7; TRBD1 agrees at 9 bases. The CDR3 is made up of 16 amino acids. Germline V CDR1 and CDR2: MDHEN, SYDVKM. J lost 4 bases, V lost 2 bases, and 9 bases had no gene match. DNA for the CDR3: TGTGCCAGCAGTTTACCCACACAGGGGGCGAAATACGAGCAGTACTTC. Its protein is CASSLPTQGAKYEQYF.

The J gene is TRBJ2-2, the V gene TRBV19; D unclear. The CDR3 spans 12 residues. Germline V CDR1 and CDR2: LNHDA, SQIVND (reference sequence). The V end was cut by 5 bases, the J end by 6 bases, with 7 bases between. The CDR3 sequence: CASSFSAGELFF. In DNA form, the CDR3 reads TGTGCCAGTAGTTTTTCGGCCGGGGAGCTGTTTTTT.

V usage is TRBV5-6 and J usage is TRBJ1-1; possible D gene TRBD1, 6 bases. This CDR3 is 16 amino acids long. In germline, CDR1 is SGHDT, CDR2 YYEEEE. Trimming removed 0 bases from V and 3 bases from J, with 15 bases in between. CDR3 sequence reads: CASSLVGGASYTEAFF. The CDR3 DNA reads as TGTGCCAGCAGCTTGGTGGGGGGGGCCAGTTACACTGAAGCTTTCTTT.

V gene TRBV7-9 combines with J gene TRBJ2-2, with a possible D match to TRBD1 (7 bases). Trimming took 5 bases from V and 0 from J, leaving 10 bases between them. The CDR3 is 15 amino acids. Germline CDR1 reads SEHNR; CDR2 reads FQNEAQ (reference sequence). This chain's CDR3 is CASSQGGTNTGELFF. The CDR3 DNA follows: TGTGCCAGCAGCCAGGGGGGAACGAACACCGGGGAGCTGTTTTTT.

This chain joins TRBV7-9 and TRBJ1-4; the D gene is possibly TRBD1 (5 bases). CDR1 is SEHNR and CDR2 is FQNEAQ in the germline V gene (reference sequence). This CDR3 has 14 amino acids. V lost 5 bases and J lost 8, with 15 bases in between. CDR3 amino acids: CASSVPGVEEKLFF. CDR3 sequence (DNA): TGTGCCAGCAGCGTTCCGGGGGTTGAAGAAAAACTGTTTTTT.

The V call is TRBV28, the J call TRBJ2-7; 10 positions match TRBD2. CDR1 MDHEN and CDR2 SYDVKM come from the germline V gene. The CDR3 covers 14 residues. With V trimmed by 7 bases and J by 2 bases, 5 bases remained unmatched. Here the CDR3 DNA reads TGTGCCAGCATGAAGCGGGGGGGAACCTACGAGCAGTACTTC. This encodes CASMKRGGTYEQYF.

V is TRBV2 and J is TRBJ1-6; 7 bases agree with TRBD1. Germline V gives CDR1 SNHLY, CDR2 FYNNEI. The trim removed 5 bases at V and 6 bases at J, leaving 10 bases unmatched. The CDR3 is 16 residues long. CDR3 loop: CASSWDSRRVNSPLHF. CDR3 bases: TGTGCCAGCAGTTGGGACAGTCGCAGGGTTAATTCACCCCTCCACTTT.

The chain couples TRBV29-1 to TRBJ1-4; D unresolved. Germline-derived CDR1 and CDR2 are SQVTM and ANQGSEA. The germline V and J ends were trimmed by 6 bases and 7 bases, with 15 bases remaining between them. This CDR3 contains 13 residues. The CDR3 DNA is TGCAGCGTCGCGACAATCCGTAGTGAAAAACTGTTTTTT. Encoded protein: CSVATIRSEKLFF.

The chain carries TRBV28 and TRBJ1-6; 7 bases agree with TRBD1. The V and J ends lost 8 bases and 0 bases, in that order; junction bases with no gene match: 10. Germline CDR1 MDHEN, CDR2 SYDVKM. The CDR3 loop spans 17 amino acids. The DNA of the CDR3 is TGTGCCAGCCTCCGGAGGTCAGGGGGCTCCTATAATTCACCCCTCCACTTT. Translating gives CASLRRSGGSYNSPLHF.

As to this clone: Germline is not matched at one junction end, which may reflect a read error. J is TRBJ2-7 and V is TRBV4-1, with 10 bases identical to TRBD2. This CDR3 comprises 15 residues. CDR1 is MGHRA and CDR2 is YSYEKL in the germline V gene. The DNA for the CDR3 is TGTGCCAGCAGCCAAGGACTAGCGGCCAATTACGAGCAGTACTTC. Its protein product is CASSQGLAANYEQYF.

This chain connects TRBV4-1 to TRBJ2-1; D may be TRBD2 (6 bases). The germline V and J ends were trimmed by 3 bases and 7 bases, with 22 bases remaining between them. Germline V gene sequence: CDR1 MGHRA, CDR2 YSYEKL. The CDR3 is 17 amino acids. The CDR3, as DNA: TGCGCCAGCAGCCACCGCGGTGGGCGGGGCCCAGGGAATGAGCAGTTCTTC. Its translation is CASSHRGGRGPGNEQFF.

The V call is TRBV4-2, the J call TRBJ2-3, with 9 bases lining up with TRBD2. The CDR3 loop spans 16 amino acids. Per the germline V gene, CDR1 is LGHNA and CDR2 is YNFKEQ. The V segment lost 1 base and the J segment 1 base; nucleotides outside the gene matches: 3. CDR3 residues: CASSQGIAGGTDTQYF. The CDR3 DNA is TGTGCCAGCAGCCAAGGGATAGCGGGGGGCACAGATACGCAGTATTTT.

This sequence joins TRBV5-5 and TRBJ1-5, with 7 positions matching TRBD1. CDR1 is SGHKS, CDR2 YYEKEE, per germline (reference sequence). CDR3 length equals 15 residues. V shed 0 bases, J shed 6 bases, and the junction held 6 bases outside the gene matches. The CDR3 DNA sequence: TGTGCCAGCAGCTTGGGTCCGACAGGGAGTCAGCCCCAGCATTTT. Its protein is CASSLGPTGSQPQHF.

The table lists this clone with a count of one. This rearrangement joins TRBV5-1 to TRBJ2-2; maybe TRBD2 (6 bases). The CDR3 contains 16 residues. The V gene lost 0 bases and the J gene lost 2 bases, with 11 bases spanning the gap. Germline loops: CDR1 SGHRS, CDR2 YFSETQ. DNA of the CDR3: TGCGCCAGCAGCTTGGAGGGAGGAGCTAACACCGGGGAGCTGTTTTTT. Protein sequence: CASSLEGGANTGELFF.

The J gene is TRBJ2-3, the V gene TRBV6-1; D unclear. The CDR3 extends over 12 amino acids. Germline CDR1 reads MNHNS; CDR2 reads SASEGT. V was shortened by 6 bases and J by 2 bases, with 6 bases between the two germline ends. The CDR3 sequence: CASSPSTDTQYF. CDR3 coding DNA: TGTGCCAGCAGCCCCTCCACAGATACGCAGTATTTT.

This chain uses TRBV7-9 with TRBJ2-5, with TRBD2 matching 14 bases. Germline CDR1 is SEHNR and CDR2 is FQNEAQ (reference sequence). V gave up 3 bases and J gave up 3 bases; unmatched junction bases: 6. The CDR3 contains 17 residues. CDR3 in amino acids: CASSFAGTSGGKETQYF. In DNA, the CDR3 is TGTGCCAGCAGCTTCGCCGGGACTAGCGGGGGCAAAGAGACCCAGTACTTC.

The chain links TRBV10-3 to TRBJ2-3; D is possibly TRBD2 (7 bases). The V gene lost 4 bases and the J gene lost 0 bases, with 20 bases spanning the gap. CDR1 is ENHRY, CDR2 SYGVKD, per germline. CDR3 length equals 18 residues. Here the CDR3 reads CAISAFFGAGASTDTQYF. CDR3 in DNA: TGTGCCATCAGTGCTTTCTTCGGTGCGGGGGCTAGCACAGATACGCAGTATTTT.

The rearrangement joins TRBV7-3 to TRBJ2-3, with TRBD2 as a possible D gene (7 bases). Germline V CDR1 and CDR2: SGHTA, FQGTGA. The ends were cut back, 1 base at V and 2 bases at J, with 13 bases in the middle. This CDR3 has 16 amino acids. CDR3 coding DNA: TGTGCCAGCAGCTTAAATGGTGGGGGGGCCACAGATACGCAGTATTTT. It encodes CASSLNGGGATDTQYF. Full variable domain (rest looked up from reference TRBV7-3 and TRBJ2-3): GAGVSQTPSNKVTEKGKYVELRCDPISGHTALYWYRQSLGQGPEFLIYFQGTGAADDSGLPNDRFFAVRPEGSVSTLKIQRTERGDSAVYLCASSLNGGGATDTQYFGPGTRLTVL.

CDR3 DNA sequence: TGTGCCAGCAGTTACACAGGGGTCCCCTACAATGAGCAGTTCTTC. Protein sequence: CASSYTGVPYNEQFF. The chain joins TRBV6-5 to TRBJ2-1; 7 bases line up with TRBD1. Looked up from germline, CDR1 is MNHEY and CDR2 is SVGAGI. Trimming removed 2 bases from V and 2 bases from J; junction bases left unmatched: 3. This CDR3 comprises 15 residues.